This is a list of T cell receptor beta chains from one sample in a study of Graves' ophthalmopathy and Graves' hyperthyroidism. A single record per CDR3 protein comes from TCRdb applying MiXCR to the multiplex PCR reads. Of about 740,000 distinct CDR3 sequences in the sample, around 40% were seen once. Material: peripheral blood. The receptors were gathered from an adult man with Graves' ophthalmopathy. The CDR3 runs from the conserved cysteine through the conserved F or W. The D gene is left open where the match is weak. Part of the rows lack a size; the others show once, few, many or a class for expanded clones.

CDR3	DNA	D	size	J	V
CASSYESTGVYEQYF	TGTGCCAGCAGTTACGAGTCGACAGGGGTCTACGAGCAGTACTTC	TRBD1	NA	TRBJ2-7	TRBV6-5
CASRLTGSNYGYTF	TGTGCCAGCAGGTTAACAGGGAGTAACTATGGCTACACCTTC	NA	NA	TRBJ1-2	TRBV12-3/TRBV12-4
CVSSLQGYGYTF	TGTGTCAGCAGCCTTCAGGGGTATGGCTACACCTTC	NA	NA	TRBJ1-2	TRBV11-1
CASSSGQQTTEKLFF	TGCGCCAGCAGCTCAGGACAGCAAACGACTGAAAAACTGTTTTTT	NA	few	TRBJ1-4	TRBV5-1
CASRGVGGRYEQYF	TGTGCCAGCCGGGGAGTCGGGGGCCGGTACGAGCAGTACTTC	NA	NA	TRBJ2-7	TRBV2
CASSLYREPNEKLFF	TGTGCCAGCAGCCTCTACAGGGAGCCTAATGAAAAACTGTTTTTT	NA	NA	TRBJ1-4	TRBV12-3/TRBV12-4
CASSLAGTPRYEQYF	TGTGCCAGCAGCTTGGCGGGGACACCGCGCTACGAGCAGTACTTC	NA	few	TRBJ2-7	TRBV5-6
CAWRGSMNTEAFF	TGTGCCTGGAGGGGCAGCATGAACACTGAAGCTTTCTTT	NA	NA	TRBJ1-1	TRBV29-1
CASSLRSGRGYSGANVLTF	TGTGCCAGCAGTTTAAGGTCCGGGAGGGGGTACTCTGGGGCCAACGTCCTGACTTTC	TRBD2	NA	TRBJ2-6	TRBV2
CASSSQGFGANVLTF	TGTGCCAGCAGTTCACAGGGATTTGGGGCCAACGTCCTGACTTTC	NA	many	TRBJ2-6	TRBV25-1
CASSPQAGRPYEQYF	TGTGCCAGCAGCCCTCAGGCGGGGCGACCCTACGAGCAGTACTTC	NA	few	TRBJ2-7	TRBV9
CASSRDRGVETQYF	TGTGCCAGCAGCCGGGACAGGGGCGTGGAGACCCAGTACTTC	TRBD1	many	TRBJ2-5	TRBV2
CASVRTSGETRLLYEQYF	TGCGCCAGCGTCAGGACTAGCGGGGAGACACGACTCCTCTACGAGCAGTACTTC	TRBD2	few	TRBJ2-7	TRBV10-1
CSAPSSGRASDTQYF	TGCAGCGCCCCATCCAGCGGGAGGGCCTCAGATACGCAGTATTTT	TRBD2	NA	TRBJ2-3	TRBV29-1
CASSQRTGTGASYGYTF	TGCGCCAGCAGCCAACGGACCGGGACAGGAGCTTCATATGGCTACACCTTC	TRBD1	few	TRBJ1-2	TRBV4-3
CASSLGFLDTQYF	TGTGCCAGCAGTTTGGGGTTTTTGGATACGCAGTATTTT	NA	NA	TRBJ2-3	TRBV2
CASSFGTGLYGYTF	TGTGCCAGCAGCTTCGGGACAGGTCTCTATGGCTACACCTTC	TRBD1	few	TRBJ1-2	TRBV7-9
CASSPDRVPGEKLFF	TGTGCCAGCAGCCCGGACAGGGTCCCCGGGGAAAAACTGTTTTTT	TRBD1	NA	TRBJ1-4	TRBV7-9